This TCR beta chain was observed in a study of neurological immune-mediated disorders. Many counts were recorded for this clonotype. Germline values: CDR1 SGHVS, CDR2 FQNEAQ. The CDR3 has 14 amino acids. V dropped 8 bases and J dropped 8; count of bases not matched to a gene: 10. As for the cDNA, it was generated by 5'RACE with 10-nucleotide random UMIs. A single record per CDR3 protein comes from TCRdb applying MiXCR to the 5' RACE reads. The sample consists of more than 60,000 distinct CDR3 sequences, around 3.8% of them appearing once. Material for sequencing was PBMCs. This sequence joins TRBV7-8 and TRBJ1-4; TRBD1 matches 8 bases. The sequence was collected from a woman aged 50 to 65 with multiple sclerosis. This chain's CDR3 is CASSSGGGREKLFF. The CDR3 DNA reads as TGTGCCAGCTCCTCAGGGGGCGGACGGGAAAAACTGTTTTTT.